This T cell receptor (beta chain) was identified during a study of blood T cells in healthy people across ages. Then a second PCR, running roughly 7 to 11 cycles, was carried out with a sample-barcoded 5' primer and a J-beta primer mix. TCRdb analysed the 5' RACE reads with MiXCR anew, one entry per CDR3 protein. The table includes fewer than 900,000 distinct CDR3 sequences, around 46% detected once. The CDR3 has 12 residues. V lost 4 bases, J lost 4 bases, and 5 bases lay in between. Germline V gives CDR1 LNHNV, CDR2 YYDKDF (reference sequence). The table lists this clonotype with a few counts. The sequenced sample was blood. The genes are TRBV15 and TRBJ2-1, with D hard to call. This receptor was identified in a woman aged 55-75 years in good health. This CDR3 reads CATSTGYNEQFF. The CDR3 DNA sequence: TGTGCCACCAGCACAGGTTACAATGAGCAGTTCTTC.